This TCR beta chain emerged from a study of fetal regulatory T cell absence and autoimmunity. The assay was immunoSEQ multiplex PCR, and TCRdb's table has in-frame clones only and misses some. This sample has roughly 95,000 clones, with roughly 78% found just once. Deletions cut 5 bases from V and 4 bases from J, with 14 bases between. Per germline, CDR1 SGHAT and CDR2 FQNNGV. The CDR3 has 14 residues. The rearrangement links TRBV11-2 to TRBJ2-5; TRBD1 is a possible D gene (6 bases). This clonotype was obtained from a male donor with IPEX syndrome. Sequenced material: pancreas tissue. DNA for the CDR3: TGTGCCAGCAGCCACCGGACAGTAGGAGAGACCCAGTACTTC. Amino acids: CASSHRTVGETQYF.